Presented here are 8 T cell receptor beta chains from one specimen sequenced in a study of T cells in tuberculosis. The protocol was immunoSEQ multiplex PCR, while the TCRdb copy is restricted to in-frame clones and leaves out a portion. The sample shows under 45,000 clones, 95% of them seen only once. Sequenced: PBMCs. The receptor set was obtained from a donor between 10 and 35 years old with latent tuberculosis or without tuberculosis infection.

This clone was picked up one time. The CDR3 loop is CASSRGWWQETQYF. In DNA form, the CDR3 reads TGTGCCAGCTCGAGGGGGTGGTGGCAAGAGACCCAGTACTTC. The chain links TRBV9 to TRBJ2-5; TRBD1 might be the D (6 bases). This CDR3 has 14 residues. V was cut by 7 bases and J by 2 bases, with 15 bases left in between. The V gene's germline CDR1 is SGDLS and CDR2 YYNGEE.

The chain recombines TRBV6-5 with TRBJ2-7; TRBD1 might be the D (6 bases). The V gene lost 5 bases and the J gene lost 2 bases, with 10 bases spanning the gap. This CDR3 contains 13 residues. The V gene's germline CDR1 is MNHEY and CDR2 SVGAGI. This CDR3 reads CASSEGGPYEQYF. The CDR3 DNA sequence: TGTGCCAGCAGTGAAGGGGGTCCCTACGAGCAGTACTTC.

The chain carries TRBV5-1 and TRBJ1-2; D might be TRBD1 (6 bases). Deletions cut 4 bases from V and 4 bases from J, with 20 bases between. The CDR3 has 16 residues. Germline V gives CDR1 SGHRS, CDR2 YFSETQ. CDR3 nucleotides: TGCGCCAGCAGCCCGGACCCACGGACAGCTGCCTATGGCTACACCTTC. Amino acids: CASSPDPRTAAYGYTF.

This clone was detected only once. The chain couples TRBV9 to TRBJ1-6, with D possibly TRBD1 on 5 matching bases. Germline assignment: CDR1 SGDLS and CDR2 YYNGEE. The CDR3 totals 16 residues. The V gene lost 4 bases and the J gene lost 6 bases, with 17 bases spanning the gap. Here the CDR3 reads CASSPSRDSSNSPLHF. In DNA form, the CDR3 reads TGTGCCAGCAGCCCGTCTCGGGACTCTAGTAATTCACCCCTCCACTTT. Filled out from reference TRBV9 and TRBJ1-6, the complete variable domain reads DSGVTQTPKHLITATGQRVTLRCSPRSGDLSVYWYQQSLDQGLQFLIQYYNGEERAKGNILERFSAQQFPDLHSELNLSSLELGDSALYFCASSPSRDSSNSPLHFGNGTRLTVT.

V is TRBV7-2 and J is TRBJ1-4, with 8 bases matching TRBD1. This CDR3 contains 17 residues. Germline CDR1 and CDR2: SGHTA and FQGNSA. J gave up 2 bases and V 6 bases, and 11 bases lay outside the gene matches. The DNA of the CDR3 is TGTGCCAGCAGTGACATCCTCAGGGGGCCGACTAATGAAAAACTGTTTTTT. This gives the protein CASSDILRGPTNEKLFF.

V gene TRBV6-4 combines with J gene TRBJ1-6, with D tentatively TRBD1 (5 bases). This CDR3 has 15 residues. Germline V gene data show CDR1 as MRHNA and CDR2 as SNTAGT. With 3 bases removed from V and 0 bases from J, the gap between germline ends came to 6 bases. CDR3 region: CASSDTGSYNSPLHF. As DNA, the CDR3 is TGTGCCAGCAGTGATACAGGCTCCTATAATTCACCCCTCCACTTT.

This clone was detected only a few times. V gene TRBV25-1 combines with J gene TRBJ2-6, with TRBD1 identical over 12 bases. V trimming: 4 bases; J trimming: 4 bases; junction bases outside the gene matches: 8. The CDR3 is 18 residues long. Germline V gives CDR1 MGHDK, CDR2 SYGVNS. The chain's CDR3 is CASSGSRDRGPGANVLTF. CDR3 sequence (DNA): TGTGCCAGCAGTGGGTCCCGGGACAGGGGGCCCGGGGCCAACGTCCTGACTTTC.

This clone was counted a single time. DNA of the CDR3: TGTGCTACACGGGCGGGGCCGAATGAAAAACTGTTTTTT. Amino acids: CATRAGPNEKLFF. The rearrangement uses TRBV7-9 and TRBJ1-4; possible D gene TRBD1, 5 bases. This CDR3 comprises 13 residues. Germline loops: CDR1 SEHNR, CDR2 FQNEAQ (reference sequence).